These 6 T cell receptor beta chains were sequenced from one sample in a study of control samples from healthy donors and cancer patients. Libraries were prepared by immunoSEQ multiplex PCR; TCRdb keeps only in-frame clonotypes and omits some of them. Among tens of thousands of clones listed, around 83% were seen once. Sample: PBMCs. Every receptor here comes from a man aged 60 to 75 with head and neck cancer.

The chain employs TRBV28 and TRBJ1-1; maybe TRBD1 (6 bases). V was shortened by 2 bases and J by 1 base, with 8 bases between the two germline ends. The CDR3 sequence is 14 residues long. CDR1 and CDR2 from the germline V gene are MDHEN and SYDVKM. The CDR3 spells CASSLRTANTEAFF. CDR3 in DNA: TGTGCCAGCAGTTTAAGGACAGCGAACACTGAAGCTTTCTTT. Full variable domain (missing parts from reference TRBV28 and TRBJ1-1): DVKVTQSSRYLVKRTGEKVFLECVQDMDHENMFWYRQDPGLGLRLIYFSYDVKMKEKGDIPEGYSVSREKKERFSLILESASTNQTSMYLCASSLRTANTEAFFGQGTRLTVV.

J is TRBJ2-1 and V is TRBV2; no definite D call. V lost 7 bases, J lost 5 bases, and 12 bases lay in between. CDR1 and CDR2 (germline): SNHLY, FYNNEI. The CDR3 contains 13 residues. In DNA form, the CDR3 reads TGTGCCAGCACAGTGGGATTGAACAATGAGCAGTTCTTC. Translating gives CASTVGLNNEQFF.

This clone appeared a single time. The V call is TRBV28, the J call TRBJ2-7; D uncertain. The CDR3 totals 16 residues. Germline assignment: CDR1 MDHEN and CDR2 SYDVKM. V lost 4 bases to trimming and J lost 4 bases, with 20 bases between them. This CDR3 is CASSSRPRGLYYEQYF. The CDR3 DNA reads TGTGCCAGCAGTTCCCGTCCACGTGGCCTTTATTACGAGCAGTACTTC.

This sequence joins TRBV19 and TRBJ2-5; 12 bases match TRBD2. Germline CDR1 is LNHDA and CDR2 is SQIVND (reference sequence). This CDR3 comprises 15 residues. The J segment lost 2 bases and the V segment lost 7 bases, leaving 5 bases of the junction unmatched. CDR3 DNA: TGTGCCAGTACTAGCGGGGGGGCCGTACAAGAGACCCAGTACTTC. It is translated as CASTSGGAVQETQYF.

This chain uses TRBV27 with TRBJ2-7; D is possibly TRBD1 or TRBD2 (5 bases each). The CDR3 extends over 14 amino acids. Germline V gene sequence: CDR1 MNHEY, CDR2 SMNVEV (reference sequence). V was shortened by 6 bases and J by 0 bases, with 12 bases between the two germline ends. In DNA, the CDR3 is TGTGCCAGCAGCCCGGGACGGGTCTCCTACGAGCAGTACTTC. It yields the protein CASSPGRVSYEQYF.

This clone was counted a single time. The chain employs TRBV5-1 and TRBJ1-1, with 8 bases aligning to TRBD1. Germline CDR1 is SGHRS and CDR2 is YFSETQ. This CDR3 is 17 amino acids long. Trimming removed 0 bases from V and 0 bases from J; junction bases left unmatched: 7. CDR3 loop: CASSLGQGSPLNTEAFF. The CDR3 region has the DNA TGCGCCAGCAGCTTGGGACAGGGGTCACCTTTGAACACTGAAGCTTTCTTT.